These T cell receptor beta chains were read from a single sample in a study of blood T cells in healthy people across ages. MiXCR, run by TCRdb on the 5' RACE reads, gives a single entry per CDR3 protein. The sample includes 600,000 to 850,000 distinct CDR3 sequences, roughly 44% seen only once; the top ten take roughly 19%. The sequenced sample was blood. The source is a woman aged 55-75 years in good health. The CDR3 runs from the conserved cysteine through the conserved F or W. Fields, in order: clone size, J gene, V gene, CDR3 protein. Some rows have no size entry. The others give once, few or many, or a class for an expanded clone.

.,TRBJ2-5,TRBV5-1,CASSLGDFVHGQYF
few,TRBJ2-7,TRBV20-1,CSALPTSWLTYEQYF
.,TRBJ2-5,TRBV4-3,CASSQGRLAQGETQYF
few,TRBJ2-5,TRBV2,CASRGDGFRETQYF
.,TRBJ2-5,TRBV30,CAWSLPGQKETQYF
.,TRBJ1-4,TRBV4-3,CASSQGVGATNEKLFF
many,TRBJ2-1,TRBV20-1,CSASEQGGREQFF
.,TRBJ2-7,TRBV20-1,CSASEGRTPYEQYF
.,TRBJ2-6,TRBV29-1,CSVGSSSVLTF
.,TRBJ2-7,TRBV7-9,CASSSIGGYYEQYF
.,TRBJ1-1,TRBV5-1,CASSLKTGTGVTEAFF
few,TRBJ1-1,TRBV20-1,CSATPRGTNTEAFF
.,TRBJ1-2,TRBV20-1,CSASSTTNYGYTF
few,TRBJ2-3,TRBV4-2,CASSQVTAGESDTQYF
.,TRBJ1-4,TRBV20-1,CSARDLTVQTNEKLFF
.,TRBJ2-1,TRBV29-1,CSVGALGQFF
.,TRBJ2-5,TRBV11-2,CASSLVPVGQETQYF
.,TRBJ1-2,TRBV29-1,CSVGIQGAGGYTF
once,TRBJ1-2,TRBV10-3,CAISESRDSWYGYTF
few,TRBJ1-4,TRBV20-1,CSARVGTGNEKLFF
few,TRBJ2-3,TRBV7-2,CASSPGLAGAQADTQYF
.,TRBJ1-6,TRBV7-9,CASSPRRNSPLHF
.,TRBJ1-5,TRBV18,CASSPGDSDQPQHF
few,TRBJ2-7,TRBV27,CASSMQDPGEQYF
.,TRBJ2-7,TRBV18,CASPPLPGGTETYEQYF
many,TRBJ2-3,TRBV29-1,CSVRNIRDTDTQYF
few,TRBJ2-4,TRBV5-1,CASSGDILADIQYF
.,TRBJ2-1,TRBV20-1,CSARGASPYNEQFF